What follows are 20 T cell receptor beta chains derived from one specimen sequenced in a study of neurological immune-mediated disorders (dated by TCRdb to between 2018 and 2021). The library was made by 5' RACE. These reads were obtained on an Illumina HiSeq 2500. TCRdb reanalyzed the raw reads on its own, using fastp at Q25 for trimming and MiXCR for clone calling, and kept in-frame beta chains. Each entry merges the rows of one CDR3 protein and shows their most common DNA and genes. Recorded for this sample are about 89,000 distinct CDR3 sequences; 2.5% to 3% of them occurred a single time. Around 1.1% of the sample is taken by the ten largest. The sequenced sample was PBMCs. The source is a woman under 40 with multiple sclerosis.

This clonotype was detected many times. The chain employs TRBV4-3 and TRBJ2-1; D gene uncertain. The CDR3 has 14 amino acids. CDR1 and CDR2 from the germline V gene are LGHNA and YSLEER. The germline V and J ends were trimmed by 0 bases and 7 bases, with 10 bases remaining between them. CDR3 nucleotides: TGCGCCAGCAGCCAAGATGCGCTGGTGAATGAGCAGTTCTTC. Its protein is CASSQDALVNEQFF.

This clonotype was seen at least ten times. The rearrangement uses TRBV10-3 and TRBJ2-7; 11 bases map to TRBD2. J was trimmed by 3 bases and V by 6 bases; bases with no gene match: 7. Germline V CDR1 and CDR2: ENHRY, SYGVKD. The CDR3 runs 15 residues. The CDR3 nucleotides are TGTGCCATCAGCGGGGGGGGGACTAGCGGCTACGAGCAGTACTTC. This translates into CAISGGGTSGYEQYF.

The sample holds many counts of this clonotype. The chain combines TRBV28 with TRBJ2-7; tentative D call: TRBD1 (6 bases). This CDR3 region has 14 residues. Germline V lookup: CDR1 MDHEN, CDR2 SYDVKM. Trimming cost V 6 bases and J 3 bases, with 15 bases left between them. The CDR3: CASRSGDTIYEQYF. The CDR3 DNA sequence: TGTGCCAGCAGGTCCGGGGACACAATCTACGAGCAGTACTTC.

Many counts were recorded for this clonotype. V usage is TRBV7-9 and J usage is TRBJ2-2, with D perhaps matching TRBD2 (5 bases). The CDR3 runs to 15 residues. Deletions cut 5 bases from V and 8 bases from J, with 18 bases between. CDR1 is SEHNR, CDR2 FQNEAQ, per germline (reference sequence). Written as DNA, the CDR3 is TGTGCCAGCAGCCATTCGGACTCCCCGGGGGGGGAGCTGTTTTTT. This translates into CASSHSDSPGGELFF.

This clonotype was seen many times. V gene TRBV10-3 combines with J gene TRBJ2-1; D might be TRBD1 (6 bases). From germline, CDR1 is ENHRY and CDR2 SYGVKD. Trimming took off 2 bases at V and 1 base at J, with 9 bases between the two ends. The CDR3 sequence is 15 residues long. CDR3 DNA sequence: TGTGCCATCAGTGAGGAGAGGGGGTCCTACAATGAGCAGTTCTTC. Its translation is CAISEERGSYNEQFF.

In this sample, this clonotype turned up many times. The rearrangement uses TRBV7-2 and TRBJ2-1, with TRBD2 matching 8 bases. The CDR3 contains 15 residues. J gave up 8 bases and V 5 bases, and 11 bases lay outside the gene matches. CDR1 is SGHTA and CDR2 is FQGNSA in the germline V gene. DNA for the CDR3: TGTGCCAGCAGCCCCACGGGAGGGAGTGGCTATGAGCAGTTCTTC. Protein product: CASSPTGGSGYEQFF.

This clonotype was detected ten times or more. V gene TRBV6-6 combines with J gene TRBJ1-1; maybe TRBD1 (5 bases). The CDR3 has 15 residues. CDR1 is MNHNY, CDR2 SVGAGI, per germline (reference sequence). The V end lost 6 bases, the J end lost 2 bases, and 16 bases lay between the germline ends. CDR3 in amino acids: CASSPWRGSNTEAFF. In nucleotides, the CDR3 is TGTGCCAGCAGCCCCTGGCGGGGCTCTAACACTGAAGCTTTCTTT.

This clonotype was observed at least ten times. The CDR3 reads CASSPPWRGENYGYTF. The CDR3, as DNA: TGTGCCAGCAGTCCCCCGTGGAGGGGCGAGAACTATGGCTACACCTTC. The chain couples TRBV25-1 to TRBJ1-2; D is perhaps TRBD1 (5 bases). Trimming pared 5 bases from V and 2 bases from J, leaving 18 bases between. This CDR3 is built from 16 residues. Germline V gene lookup returns CDR1 MGHDK and CDR2 SYGVNS.

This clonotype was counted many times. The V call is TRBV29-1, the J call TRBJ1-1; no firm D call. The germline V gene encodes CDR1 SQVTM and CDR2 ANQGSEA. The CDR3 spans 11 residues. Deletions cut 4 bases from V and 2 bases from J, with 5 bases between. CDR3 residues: CSVGLNTEAFF. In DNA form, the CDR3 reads TGCAGCGTTGGTCTTAACACTGAAGCTTTCTTT.

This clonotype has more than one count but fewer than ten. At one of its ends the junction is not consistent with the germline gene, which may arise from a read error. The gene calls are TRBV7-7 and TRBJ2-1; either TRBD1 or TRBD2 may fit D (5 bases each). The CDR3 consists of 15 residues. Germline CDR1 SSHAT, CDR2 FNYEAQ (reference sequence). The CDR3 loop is CASSFGAGSYNEQFF. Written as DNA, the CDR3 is TGTGCTAGCAGCTTCGGGGCAGGGTCGTACAATGAGCAGTTCTTC.

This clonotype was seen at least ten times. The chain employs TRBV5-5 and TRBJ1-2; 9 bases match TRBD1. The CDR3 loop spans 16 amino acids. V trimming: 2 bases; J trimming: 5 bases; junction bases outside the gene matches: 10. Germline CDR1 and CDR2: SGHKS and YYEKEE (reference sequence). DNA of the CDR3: TGTGCCAGCAGCTTCTCGGGACAGGGCTTGATTTATGGCTACACCTTC. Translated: CASSFSGQGLIYGYTF.

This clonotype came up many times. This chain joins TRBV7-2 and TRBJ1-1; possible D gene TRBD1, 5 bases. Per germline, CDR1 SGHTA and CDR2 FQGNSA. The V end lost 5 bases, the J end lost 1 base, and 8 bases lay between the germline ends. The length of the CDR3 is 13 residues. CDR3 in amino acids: CASSADRNTEAFF. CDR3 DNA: TGTGCCAGCAGCGCAGACAGGAACACTGAAGCTTTCTTT. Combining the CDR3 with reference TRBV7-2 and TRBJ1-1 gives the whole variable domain GAGVSQSPSNKVTEKGKDVELRCDPISGHTALYWYRQSLGQGLEFLIYFQGNSAPDKSGLPSDRFSAERTGGSVSTLTIQRTQQEDSAVYLCASSADRNTEAFFGQGTRLTVV.

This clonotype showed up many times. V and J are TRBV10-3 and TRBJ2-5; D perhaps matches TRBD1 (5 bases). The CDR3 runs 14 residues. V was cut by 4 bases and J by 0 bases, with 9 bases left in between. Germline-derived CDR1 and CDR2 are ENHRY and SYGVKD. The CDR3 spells CAISGTPDQETQYF. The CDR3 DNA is TGTGCCATCAGTGGGACACCCGACCAAGAGACCCAGTACTTC.

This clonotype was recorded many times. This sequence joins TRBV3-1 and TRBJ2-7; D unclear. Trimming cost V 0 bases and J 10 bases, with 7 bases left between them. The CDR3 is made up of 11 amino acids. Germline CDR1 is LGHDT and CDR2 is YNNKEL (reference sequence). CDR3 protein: CASSQDRGQYF. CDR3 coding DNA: TGTGCCAGCAGCCAAGATAGAGGACAGTACTTC.

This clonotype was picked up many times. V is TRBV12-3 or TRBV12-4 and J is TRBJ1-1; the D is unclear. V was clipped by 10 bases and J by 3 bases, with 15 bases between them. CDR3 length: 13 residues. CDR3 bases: TGTGCCACCAAAAGTGACGGGGACACTGAAGCTTTCTTT. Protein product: CATKSDGDTEAFF.

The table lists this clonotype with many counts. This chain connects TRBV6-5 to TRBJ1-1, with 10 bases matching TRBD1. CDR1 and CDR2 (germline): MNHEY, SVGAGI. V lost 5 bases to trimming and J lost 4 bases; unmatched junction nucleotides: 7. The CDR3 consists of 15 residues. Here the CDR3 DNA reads TGTGCCAGCAGTAGGGGACAGGGGCGAACCACTGAAGCTTTCTTT. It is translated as CASSRGQGRTTEAFF.

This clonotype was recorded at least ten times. CDR3 residues: CSARDTWTSGREQFF. The CDR3 DNA is TGCAGTGCTAGAGATACCTGGACTAGCGGGAGAGAGCAGTTCTTC. The chain carries TRBV20-1 and TRBJ2-1; TRBD2 matches 13 bases. The junction had 6 bases not matched to a gene; V was cut back by 0 bases and J by 10 bases. The CDR3 is 15 amino acids. Germline V lookup: CDR1 DFQATT, CDR2 SNEGSKA (reference sequence).

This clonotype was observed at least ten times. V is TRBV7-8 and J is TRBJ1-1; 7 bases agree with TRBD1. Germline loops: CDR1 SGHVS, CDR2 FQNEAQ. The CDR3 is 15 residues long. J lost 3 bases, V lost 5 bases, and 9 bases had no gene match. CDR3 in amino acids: CASSVEDRRDTEAFF. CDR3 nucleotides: TGTGCCAGCAGCGTAGAGGACAGGAGGGACACTGAAGCTTTCTTT.

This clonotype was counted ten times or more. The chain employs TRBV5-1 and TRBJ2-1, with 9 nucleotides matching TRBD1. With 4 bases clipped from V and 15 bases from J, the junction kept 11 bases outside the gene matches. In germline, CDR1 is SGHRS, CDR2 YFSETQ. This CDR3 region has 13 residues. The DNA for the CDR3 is TGCGCCAGCAGCATACTAACCGGGACAGGGTGGTTCTTC. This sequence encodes CASSILTGTGWFF. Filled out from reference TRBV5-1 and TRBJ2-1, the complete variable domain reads KAGVTQTPRYLIKTRGQQVTLSCSPISGHRSVSWYQQTPGQGLQFLFEYFSETQRNKGNFPGRFSGRQFSNSRSEMNVSTLELGDSALYLCASSILTGTGWFFGPGTRLTVL.

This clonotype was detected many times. The CDR3 nucleotides read TGTGCCAGCAGCTTCGGGACTAGCACCCCTAGCACAGATACGCAGTATTTT. It yields the protein CASSFGTSTPSTDTQYF. V usage is TRBV5-6 and J usage is TRBJ2-3; 9 nucleotides match TRBD2. This CDR3 contains 17 residues. Losses at the gene ends were 2 bases for V and 0 bases for J; bases not matched to a gene: 7. The germline V gene encodes CDR1 SGHDT and CDR2 YYEEEE.